The following is a TCR beta chain sequence with its context. Germline V CDR1 and CDR2: SEHNR, FQNEAQ (reference sequence). V was cut by 5 bases and J by 4 bases, with 14 bases left in between. The CDR3 loop spans 14 amino acids. This sample was taken from a study of T cell responses to AZD1222 COVID-19 vaccine. The overall study: Investigators merged groups given second doses at roughly 4 or roughly 12 weeks.

Method: immunoSEQ multiplex PCR; TCRdb's copy keeps in-frame clones and lacks some. The sample has roughly 130,000 clones, approximately 88% seen once. Material: peripheral blood, obtained on day 0 of AZD1222 vaccination. The sequence came from an adult in good health. V gene TRBV7-9 combines with J gene TRBJ1-1; D not resolved. CDR3 DNA sequence: TGTGCCAGCAGCCCCCACGTAGGCTCCACTGAAGCTTTCTTT. Amino acids: CASSPHVGSTEAFF.